The 27 T cell receptor beta chains below all came from one sample that was sequenced in a study of blood T cell repertoires in COVID-19 (dated by TCRdb to about 2020). Preparation of the library involved the immunoSEQ multiplex PCR assay. What TCRdb holds here is the immuneACCESS table cut down to in-frame rearrangements. Part of the clones is not present; checked against another copy, under half of the missing clones reflect an unresolved V gene, and the others are unexplained. Across this sample there are fewer than 150,000 clones, with 70% to 85% seen only once. Under 9.5% of the sample belongs to the ten largest clones. Sequences were obtained from peripheral blood. These receptors all stem from a woman older than 75 in a cohort sampled during active or convalescent COVID-19.

The DNA of the CDR3 is TGTGCCAGCAGTGAAGCGTGGCAGGGGGATGAAAAACTGTTTTTT. Protein: CASSEAWQGDEKLFF. The chain joins TRBV6-1 to TRBJ1-4; 7 bases are shared with TRBD1. This CDR3 spans 15 amino acids. The trim removed 0 bases at V and 6 bases at J, leaving 4 bases unmatched. Per the germline V gene, CDR1 is MNHNS and CDR2 is SASEGT.

The genes are TRBV5-1 and TRBJ1-2; 7 bases line up with TRBD1. The CDR3 covers 15 residues. Germline V gene lookup returns CDR1 SGHRS and CDR2 YFSETQ. J gave up 0 bases and V 0 bases, and 2 bases lay outside the gene matches. CDR3 coding DNA: TGCGCCAGCAGCTTGGAAGGGACAGCTAACTATGGCTACACCTTC. This sequence encodes CASSLEGTANYGYTF.

This chain connects TRBV9 to TRBJ2-5; no definite D call. V was pared by 0 bases and J by 5 bases, with 17 bases between. The germline CDR1 and CDR2 sequences are SGDLS and YYNGEE. This CDR3 region has 16 residues. DNA of the CDR3: TGTGCCAGCAGCGTAGGTCTGGTGCCGGGTAAGGAGACCCAGTACTTC. Translating it yields CASSVGLVPGKETQYF.

V gene TRBV5-1 combines with J gene TRBJ2-1, with 7 bases matching TRBD1. V lost 7 bases to trimming and J lost 4 bases; unmatched junction nucleotides: 11. Germline V gene lookup returns CDR1 SGHRS and CDR2 YFSETQ. This CDR3 is built from 15 residues. The CDR3 region has the DNA TGCGCCAGCGGCCCGTCGACAGGGAGATACAATGAGCAGTTCTTC. It yields the protein CASGPSTGRYNEQFF.

The chain is built from TRBV4-1 and TRBJ1-6, with TRBD1 matching 7 bases. V lost 2 bases, J lost 5 bases, and 3 bases stayed unmatched. Germline V gene sequence: CDR1 MGHRA, CDR2 YSYEKL. The CDR3 length is 15 residues. In DNA, the CDR3 is TGCGCCAGCAGCCAACCCGACAGGGATAATTCACCCCTCCACTTT. Protein product: CASSQPDRDNSPLHF.

The chain joins TRBV18 to TRBJ2-3, with 12 bases that match TRBD2. The V gene end was trimmed by 3 bases and the J gene end by 4 bases; junction bases not matched to a gene: 14. This CDR3 has 19 amino acids. CDR1 is KGHSH and CDR2 is LQKENI in the germline V gene. The chain's CDR3 is CASSPSLAGGSAGADTQYF. CDR3 nucleotide sequence: TGTGCCAGCTCACCGAGTCTAGCGGGGGGGTCCGCCGGCGCAGATACGCAGTATTTT.

V and J are TRBV5-1 and TRBJ2-1; 15 nucleotides agree with TRBD2. CDR3 length: 16 amino acids. Germline V CDR1 and CDR2: SGHRS, YFSETQ. Trimming took 2 bases from V and 6 from J; bases not matched to a gene: 3. Here the CDR3 DNA reads TGCGCCAGCAGCTTACCGGGACTAGCGGGGGGCAATGAGCAGTTCTTC. The encoded protein is CASSLPGLAGGNEQFF.

This clone was seen a single time. The genes are TRBV29-1 and TRBJ1-2, with D unresolved. V gave up 0 bases and J gave up 5 bases, with 7 bases separating them. Looked up from germline, CDR1 is SQVTM and CDR2 is ANQGSEA. The CDR3 totals 12 residues. CDR3 protein: CSVEDEIYGYTF. CDR3 in DNA: TGCAGCGTTGAAGACGAGATATATGGCTACACCTTC.

The rearrangement joins TRBV9 to TRBJ1-3; no definite D call. The CDR3 has 16 amino acids. From germline, CDR1 is SGDLS and CDR2 YYNGEE. V was shortened by 0 bases and J by 3 bases, with 13 bases between the two germline ends. This CDR3 reads CASSVGPGSLGNTIYF. The CDR3 region has the DNA TGTGCCAGCAGCGTAGGACCGGGATCCCTTGGAAACACCATATATTTT.

This chain joins TRBV5-1 and TRBJ1-4, with D possibly TRBD1 on 5 matching bases. The CDR3 contains 15 residues. Deletions cut 3 bases from V and 5 bases from J, with 14 bases between. The V gene's germline CDR1 is SGHRS and CDR2 YFSETQ. DNA of the CDR3: TGCGCCAGCAGCTCCTCCGGGGGATTAAATGAAAAACTGTTTTTT. Amino acids: CASSSSGGLNEKLFF.

V usage is TRBV3-1 (or the pseudogene TRBV3-2) and J usage is TRBJ2-7; 9 bases fit TRBD1. J was trimmed by 1 base and V by 3 bases; bases with no gene match: 4. The germline V gene encodes CDR1 LGHDT and CDR2 YNNKEL (reference sequence). This CDR3 has 15 residues. The DNA for the CDR3 is TGTGCCAGCAGCCACAAGGGACAGGGATCCTACGAGCAGTACTTC. It encodes CASSHKGQGSYEQYF.

The chain recombines TRBV18 with TRBJ2-1; possible D gene TRBD1, 6 bases. Germline loops: CDR1 KGHSH, CDR2 LQKENI. V lost 2 bases, J lost 4 bases, and 9 bases lay in between. The CDR3 covers 14 residues. This chain's CDR3 is CASSPRQAYNEQFF. DNA for the CDR3: TGTGCCAGCTCACCAAGACAGGCTTACAATGAGCAGTTCTTC.

This chain links TRBV19 with TRBJ1-2; D may be TRBD1 (5 bases). The CDR3 consists of 15 residues. The ends were cut back, 4 bases at V and 4 bases at J, with 16 bases in the middle. The germline V gene encodes CDR1 LNHDA and CDR2 SQIVND (reference sequence). CDR3 sequence (DNA): TGTGCCAGTAGTACCCTGGCAGGGCTGGGCTATGGCTACACCTTC. Translated: CASSTLAGLGYGYTF.

The V call is TRBV19, the J call TRBJ2-1; TRBD2 agrees at 11 bases. The CDR3 has 15 amino acids. CDR1 is LNHDA and CDR2 is SQIVND in the germline V gene (reference sequence). V shed 2 bases, J shed 4 bases, and the junction held 1 base outside the gene matches. CDR3 protein: CASSIPSGGYNEQFF. The CDR3 nucleotides read TGTGCCAGTAGTATACCTAGCGGGGGGTACAATGAGCAGTTCTTC.

V and J are TRBV18 and TRBJ1-2; D is unresolved. CDR3 length: 16 amino acids. V was trimmed by 5 bases and J by 0 bases, leaving 16 bases between them. The V gene's germline CDR1 is KGHSH and CDR2 LQKENI. The CDR3 DNA sequence: TGTGCCAGCTCAGCGACCGGAGAAGCGTCTAACTATGGCTACACCTTC. Amino acid sequence: CASSATGEASNYGYTF.

This clone was detected only a few times. J is TRBJ1-5 and V is TRBV2, with a tentative D call TRBD1 (5 bases). The CDR3 has 14 amino acids. The V end lost 7 bases, the J end lost 0 bases, and 10 bases lay between the germline ends. Germline CDR1 and CDR2: SNHLY and FYNNEI. The CDR3 sequence is CASIDSNSNQPQHF. Here the CDR3 DNA reads TGTGCCAGCATCGACAGTAATAGCAATCAGCCCCAGCATTTT. Full variable domain (rest looked up from reference TRBV2 and TRBJ1-5): EPEVTQTPSHQVTQMGQEVILRCVPISNHLYFYWYRQILGQKVEFLVSFYNNEISEKSEIFDDQFSVERPDGSNFTLKIRSTKLEDSAMYFCASIDSNSNQPQHFGDGTRLSIL.

The chain links TRBV7-9 to TRBJ1-1; D possibly corresponds to TRBD1 (5 bases). With 1 base removed from V and 6 bases from J, the gap between germline ends came to 15 bases. There are 15 residues in the CDR3. Germline CDR1 reads SEHNR; CDR2 reads FQNEAQ (reference sequence). Here the CDR3 DNA reads TGTGCCAGCAGCTTAGTAGGAGGGGTTGGCGCTGAAGCTTTCTTT. Encoded protein: CASSLVGGVGAEAFF. The full variable domain, in which reference TRBV7-9 and TRBJ1-1 provide the parts outside the CDR3, is DTGVSQNPRHKITKRGQNVTFRCDPISEHNRLYWYRQTLGQGPEFLTYFQNEAQLEKSRLLSDRFSAERPKGSFSTLEIQRTEQGDSAMYLCASSLVGGVGAEAFFGQGTRLTVV.

This clone showed up just once. This chain links TRBV6-1 with TRBJ1-1; 7 nucleotides line up with TRBD1. V was clipped by 1 base and J by 5 bases; unmatched bases: 4. This CDR3 contains 14 residues. The V gene's germline CDR1 is MNHNS and CDR2 SASEGT. The CDR3 nucleotides are TGTGCCAGCAGTGAAGTCAACAGGGGAACTGAAGCTTTCTTT. This codes for CASSEVNRGTEAFF.

The rearrangement links TRBV6-2 or TRBV6-3 to TRBJ2-1; 10 nucleotides match TRBD1. The V gene's germline CDR1 is MNHEY and CDR2 SVGEGT. The length of the CDR3 is 15 residues. J lost 5 bases, V lost 6 bases, and 7 bases had no gene match. The CDR3 protein is CASSHLGTGDNEQFF. The CDR3 bases are TGTGCCAGCAGCCATCTGGGGACAGGGGACAATGAGCAGTTCTTC.

This clone was recorded only once. V and J are TRBV6-5 and TRBJ2-1, with D tentatively TRBD2 (5 bases). This CDR3 is 14 amino acids long. Germline V CDR1 and CDR2: MNHEY, SVGAGI. Trimming cost V 4 bases and J 1 base, with 8 bases left between them. The CDR3 nucleotides are TGTGCCAGCAGTTCACTAGGGTCCTACAATGAGCAGTTCTTC. Translation: CASSSLGSYNEQFF.

The chain uses TRBV2 and TRBJ2-4; no definite D call. V was trimmed by 4 bases and J by 0 bases, leaving 13 bases between them. Germline V gives CDR1 SNHLY, CDR2 FYNNEI. This CDR3 region has 16 residues. CDR3 coding DNA: TGTGCCAGCAGTGCCGTTAGAGAGTTAGCCAAAAACATTCAGTACTTC. Translating it yields CASSAVRELAKNIQYF. The whole variable domain, filled in from reference TRBV2 and TRBJ2-4, reads EPEVTQTPSHQVTQMGQEVILRCVPISNHLYFYWYRQILGQKVEFLVSFYNNEISEKSEIFDDQFSVERPDGSNFTLKIRSTKLEDSAMYFCASSAVRELAKNIQYFGAGTRLSVL.

This rearrangement joins TRBV19 to TRBJ2-5; 12 bases agree with TRBD1. The CDR3 length is 15 residues. Germline V gene data show CDR1 as LNHDA and CDR2 as SQIVND (reference sequence). Trimming at V came to 6 bases and at J to 6 bases, leaving 8 bases not matched to a gene. The CDR3 sequence: CASSTGDRGLKTQYF. In DNA form, the CDR3 reads TGTGCCAGTAGCACTGGGGACAGGGGGCTAAAGACCCAGTACTTC.

The count of this clone is one. The rearrangement links TRBV18 to TRBJ2-3; TRBD1 matches at 8 bases. The length of the CDR3 is 15 residues. Trimming cost V 5 bases and J 6 bases; bases outside gene matches: 10. Germline assignment: CDR1 KGHSH and CDR2 LQKENI. For the CDR3, the DNA is TGTGCCAGCTCATTGGGACAGGTCCTTTTTGATACGCAGTATTTT. Translating it yields CASSLGQVLFDTQYF.

The chain is built from TRBV5-4 and TRBJ2-1, with D tentatively TRBD1 (5 bases). Germline assignment: CDR1 SGHNT and CDR2 YYREEE (reference sequence). V dropped 7 bases and J dropped 3 bases, with 26 bases sitting between them. This CDR3 has 18 amino acids. The CDR3 coding sequence is TGTGCCAGCTCTCCTTACCCCCTGGGGCATAGGAACTACAATGAGCAGTTCTTC. Amino acid sequence: CASSPYPLGHRNYNEQFF.

V and J are TRBV2 and TRBJ2-1; TRBD1 might be the D (5 bases). The CDR3 has 15 residues. Germline CDR1 is SNHLY and CDR2 is FYNNEI. Trimming left V 5 bases short and J 6 bases short, with 17 bases between. The CDR3 region has the DNA TGTGCCAGCAGTAGGGCAGGGAAGGTCGTCAATGAGCAGTTCTTC. Protein product: CASSRAGKVVNEQFF.

The chain couples TRBV3-1 (or the pseudogene TRBV3-2) to TRBJ2-7; tentatively, D is TRBD1 (6 bases). The CDR3 loop spans 12 amino acids. V lost 3 bases to trimming and J lost 3 bases, with 6 bases between them. Per the germline V gene, CDR1 is LGHDT and CDR2 is YNNKEL (reference sequence). The CDR3 sequence is CASSHRGYEQYF. CDR3 in DNA: TGTGCCAGCAGCCACAGGGGCTACGAGCAGTACTTC.

The V and J genes are TRBV28 and TRBJ1-6; 7 positions match TRBD1. From germline, CDR1 is MDHEN and CDR2 SYDVKM. Losses at the gene ends were 5 bases for V and 6 bases for J; bases not matched to a gene: 7. The CDR3 covers 15 residues. The CDR3 is CASSPRTGRNSPLHF. DNA of the CDR3: TGTGCCAGCAGTCCTAGGACAGGTCGTAATTCACCCCTCCACTTT. Supplemented by reference TRBV28 and TRBJ1-6, the full variable domain reads DVKVTQSSRYLVKRTGEKVFLECVQDMDHENMFWYRQDPGLGLRLIYFSYDVKMKEKGDIPEGYSVSREKKERFSLILESASTNQTSMYLCASSPRTGRNSPLHFGNGTRLTVT.